A selection of T cell receptor beta chains follows, all from one sample in a study of cytomegalovirus exposure and HLA in healthy donors. Some clones are missing from TCRdb's copy, which holds only in-frame ones; the method was immunoSEQ multiplex PCR. The table includes 150,000 to 200,000 clones, around four fifths detected once. The sequenced material came from PBMCs. These receptors were collected from a man aged 18-30 years in good health and CMV-seronegative. Each CDR3 is given with its conserved first and last residue.

v_call cdr3_aa
TRBV27 CASSYLRTGQTGELFF
TRBV18 CASSSRGLNYGYTF
TRBV19 CASSIVDNSYEQYF
TRBV2 CASREGLAGGGGEQFF
TRBV5-1 CASSLDRDSNTEAFF
TRBV2 CASSRQGAQSTGELFF
TRBV11-3 CASSPGEGTDTQYF
TRBV7-9 CASSFSSGSSYNEQFF
TRBV4-1 CASSQESEEKLFF
TRBV7-8 CASSSRGGYNYNEQFF
TRBV28 CASSLTSWETQYF
TRBV7-3 CASSLSGGAYEQYF
TRBV18 CASSQTVDGNTIYF
TRBV4-1 CASSQTNPGQGTDTQYF
TRBV6-4 CASSLTGNTEAFF
TRBV6-5 CASSTPRTSQETQYF
TRBV2 CASSGQGTSPLHF
TRBV18 CTSSPITGGRQPQHF
TRBV5-4 CASRTRRTRDSYEQYF
TRBV18 CASSRARQGNQPQHF
TRBV6-6 CAIPGTGSFSPGEAFF
TRBV10-3 CAIRGGLAGTEQYF
TRBV7-9 CASSPGDFYGYTF
TRBV2 CASSAGRNTEAFF
TRBV7-9 CASSLGLAGVLETQYF
TRBV28 CASSLPTGGTGANVLTF
TRBV11-2 CASSVQGSVYEQYF
TRBV28 CASSSGQGSYEKLFF
TRBV6-4 CASPILAAPGWELFF
TRBV28 CASSRTLVNSPLHF
TRBV10-3 CAISALGQGKTEAFF
TRBV15 CATSRPLGLAGQETQYF
TRBV5-6 CASSSNQGRLNTEAFF
TRBV28 CASSFDSQETQYF
TRBV30 CACRTGWNTGELFF
TRBV13 CASSLVLAKNIQYF
TRBV9 CASSVVPGERDGYTF
TRBV7-8 CASSALTGRRNEKLFF
TRBV30 CAWSLTPNTEAFF
TRBV7-2 CASSLGQRETQYF
TRBV5-1 CASSLEGEWYNEQFF
TRBV5-1 CASSLVGVGLAGVRGGTDTQYF
TRBV5-1 CASRDRVYEQYF
TRBV29-1 CSVATSGTETQYF
TRBV29-1 CSVEEDSGGSSYNEQFF
TRBV27 CASSLFPKTYEQYF
TRBV6-1 CASSEGTPEEQYF
TRBV7-8 CASSSLAGSTDTQYF
TRBV13 CASSSGTSAGRDTQYF
TRBV25-1 CASSDSGRLNNEQFF
TRBV28 CASSPLGSYEQYF
TRBV5-1 CASTGTGGNTEAFF
TRBV5-1 CASSLTGEPTYEQYF
TRBV28 CASSGRDREEETQYF
TRBV11-2 CASSPPGSYEQYF
TRBV28 CASSTPASGTDTQYF
TRBV5-6 CASSPGRGTNYGYTF
TRBV5-1 CASSLDRALVGYTF
TRBV5-6 CASSSSPGPYNSPLHF
TRBV18 CASSPISGSTDTQYF